These 2 T cell receptor beta chains came from one sample sequenced in a study of PD-L1 blockade in urothelial cancer. The table came from immunoSEQ multiplex PCR; TCRdb's copy has only in-frame clones and leaves some out. The sample has over 100,000 clones, around 90% seen once. Time point indicated: peripheral blood 6 weeks after treatment start. The material sequenced was PBMCs, taken around atezolizumab (anti-PD-L1) treatment. The receptor source for this set is a man between 60 and 75 years old with urothelial cancer.

This chain joins TRBV7-2 and TRBJ2-7, with a tentative D call TRBD1 (6 bases). From germline, CDR1 is SGHTA and CDR2 FQGNSA. The CDR3 length is 15 residues. Trimming pared 0 bases from V and 9 bases from J, leaving 18 bases between. The DNA for the CDR3 is TGTGCCAGCAGCTTAGCGCCAGGGGAGATTGCTGGGCAGTACTTC. This gives the protein CASSLAPGEIAGQYF.

V usage is TRBV27 and J usage is TRBJ2-5; the D gene is possibly TRBD1 (6 bases). Germline values: CDR1 MNHEY, CDR2 SMNVEV (reference sequence). The CDR3 consists of 16 residues. V was shortened by 3 bases and J by 3 bases, with 17 bases between the two germline ends. The CDR3 here is CASSFRGWDRKETQYF. CDR3 DNA sequence: TGTGCCAGCAGTTTCAGGGGTTGGGACCGAAAAGAGACCCAGTACTTC.